What follows is one T cell receptor (beta chain) and its context. Its antigen is currently unknown. Every subset had its genomic DNA shared out evenly among several immunoSEQ plates. Only in-frame clones appear in the TCRdb table, and some are missing; sequencing was by immunoSEQ multiplex PCR. The top ten hold roughly 1% of the sample, which has around 2,000,000 clones, about 94% seen once. The germline V gene has CDR1 LNHDA and CDR2 SQIVND (reference sequence). The CDR3 has 12 residues. V was cut by 7 bases and J by 5 bases, with 11 bases left in between. Naive CD8 cells lacked CD45RO, underwent positive selection for CCR7 and left out terminally differentiated effector memory CD45RA+ cells. The data were taken from a study of shared clonotypes between healthy human individuals. General study findings and limits: The naive CD4 repertoires of a few donors were compared, and approximately 5% of clonotypes were shared.

The specimen sequenced was naive CD8+ T cells sorted from blood. The chain combines TRBV19 with TRBJ1-2; D unclear. This clonotype originated in a man aged 18 to 30 in good health. The CDR3 nucleotides read TGTGCCAGTAAGGATTTTACTTATGGCTACACCTTC. Its protein is CASKDFTYGYTF.